This T cell receptor beta chain was recovered during a study of response to subunit inactivated influenza vaccine. A remark on this clonotype: The antigen is undetermined.

TCRdb re-derived calls from the RT-PCR reads in MiXCR, one entry per CDR3 protein. The sample shows around 180,000 distinct CDR3 sequences, around a tenth of them seen only once. CDR1 is SGHVS, CDR2 FQNEAQ, per germline. The CDR3 runs to 14 residues. Trimming took 5 bases from V and 4 from J, leaving 12 bases between them. The study, taken as a whole, reports: With each seasonal influenza vaccination, the authors suggested, few new T cells are recruited.

This material consisted of non-naive T cells sorted from PBMCs, taken on the day of vaccination. The TCR was taken from a man aged 50 or older who received an inactivated influenza vaccine. The rearrangement uses TRBV7-8 and TRBJ1-3; TRBD1 is a possible D gene (6 bases). This CDR3 reads CASSTSGTGNTIYF. The DNA for the CDR3 is TGTGCCAGCAGCACATCCGGGACAGGAAACACCATATATTTT. Full variable domain (rest looked up from reference TRBV7-8 and TRBJ1-3): GAGVSQSPRYKVAKRGQDVALRCDPISGHVSLFWYQQALGQGPEFLTYFQNEAQLDKSGLPSDRFFAERPEGSVSTLKIQRTQQEDSAVYLCASSTSGTGNTIYFGEGSWLTVV.